The entry that follows covers one T cell receptor beta chain sequence. The data were obtained in a study of blood T cell repertoires in COVID-19. Study background: The United States, Italy and Spain supplied acute and convalescent COVID-19 samples. T cells, B-cell-depleted T cells, or PBMCs provided the cDNA or gDNA that served as material.

The authors' processing: The assay estimated nucleated cells by amplifying reference gene primers. Measured with immunoSEQ multiplex PCR; TCRdb has only the in-frame clones, and not every one. V and J calls and clone size come straight from that table; D and trimming were deduced from the DNA. This table has over 25,000 clones, approximately 91% appearing once. V lost 1 base to trimming and J lost 5 bases, with 9 bases between them. There are 13 residues in the CDR3. The germline V gene encodes CDR1 SGHVS and CDR2 FNYEAQ. Specimen: peripheral blood. The source of this sequence is a man aged 55 to 70 with acute or convalescent COVID-19. The rearrangement links TRBV7-6 to TRBJ2-7; D might be TRBD2 (6 bases). The CDR3 sequence: CASSLVDYHEQYF. In nucleotides, the CDR3 is TGTGCCAGCAGCTTAGTGGACTATCACGAGCAGTACTTC.